The T cell receptor beta chain described here comes from a study of OX40 agonist ivuxolimab in advanced cancers. Overall study: Patients took ivuxolimab, an agonistic anti-OX40 (CD134) antibody.

CDR1 is SGHAT, CDR2 FQNNGV, per germline. Trimming removed 2 bases at V and 5 bases at J, with 4 bases between. There are 13 residues in the CDR3. Clones were sequenced by immunoSEQ multiplex PCR, and TCRdb holds only the in-frame ones, with some missing. Seen here are over 40,000 clones, approximately 83% observed once, and the top ten hold less than 0.4%. V is TRBV11-2 and J is TRBJ2-6; D is ambiguous. This TCR was sampled from an adult with an advanced solid tumor such as melanoma, head and neck, liver or kidney cancer. The sequenced sample was CD4+ or CD8+ T cells sorted from blood, obtained in a trial of the OX40 agonist ivuxolimab. This CDR3 reads CASSLIRANVLTF. CDR3 DNA: TGTGCCAGCAGCTTAATTCGGGCCAACGTCCTGACTTTC. Filled out from reference TRBV11-2 and TRBJ2-6, the complete variable domain reads EAGVAQSPRYKIIEKRQSVAFWCNPISGHATLYWYQQILGQGPKLLIQFQNNGVVDDSQLPKDRFSAERLKGVDSTLKIQPAKLEDSAVYLCASSLIRANVLTFGAGSRLTVL.